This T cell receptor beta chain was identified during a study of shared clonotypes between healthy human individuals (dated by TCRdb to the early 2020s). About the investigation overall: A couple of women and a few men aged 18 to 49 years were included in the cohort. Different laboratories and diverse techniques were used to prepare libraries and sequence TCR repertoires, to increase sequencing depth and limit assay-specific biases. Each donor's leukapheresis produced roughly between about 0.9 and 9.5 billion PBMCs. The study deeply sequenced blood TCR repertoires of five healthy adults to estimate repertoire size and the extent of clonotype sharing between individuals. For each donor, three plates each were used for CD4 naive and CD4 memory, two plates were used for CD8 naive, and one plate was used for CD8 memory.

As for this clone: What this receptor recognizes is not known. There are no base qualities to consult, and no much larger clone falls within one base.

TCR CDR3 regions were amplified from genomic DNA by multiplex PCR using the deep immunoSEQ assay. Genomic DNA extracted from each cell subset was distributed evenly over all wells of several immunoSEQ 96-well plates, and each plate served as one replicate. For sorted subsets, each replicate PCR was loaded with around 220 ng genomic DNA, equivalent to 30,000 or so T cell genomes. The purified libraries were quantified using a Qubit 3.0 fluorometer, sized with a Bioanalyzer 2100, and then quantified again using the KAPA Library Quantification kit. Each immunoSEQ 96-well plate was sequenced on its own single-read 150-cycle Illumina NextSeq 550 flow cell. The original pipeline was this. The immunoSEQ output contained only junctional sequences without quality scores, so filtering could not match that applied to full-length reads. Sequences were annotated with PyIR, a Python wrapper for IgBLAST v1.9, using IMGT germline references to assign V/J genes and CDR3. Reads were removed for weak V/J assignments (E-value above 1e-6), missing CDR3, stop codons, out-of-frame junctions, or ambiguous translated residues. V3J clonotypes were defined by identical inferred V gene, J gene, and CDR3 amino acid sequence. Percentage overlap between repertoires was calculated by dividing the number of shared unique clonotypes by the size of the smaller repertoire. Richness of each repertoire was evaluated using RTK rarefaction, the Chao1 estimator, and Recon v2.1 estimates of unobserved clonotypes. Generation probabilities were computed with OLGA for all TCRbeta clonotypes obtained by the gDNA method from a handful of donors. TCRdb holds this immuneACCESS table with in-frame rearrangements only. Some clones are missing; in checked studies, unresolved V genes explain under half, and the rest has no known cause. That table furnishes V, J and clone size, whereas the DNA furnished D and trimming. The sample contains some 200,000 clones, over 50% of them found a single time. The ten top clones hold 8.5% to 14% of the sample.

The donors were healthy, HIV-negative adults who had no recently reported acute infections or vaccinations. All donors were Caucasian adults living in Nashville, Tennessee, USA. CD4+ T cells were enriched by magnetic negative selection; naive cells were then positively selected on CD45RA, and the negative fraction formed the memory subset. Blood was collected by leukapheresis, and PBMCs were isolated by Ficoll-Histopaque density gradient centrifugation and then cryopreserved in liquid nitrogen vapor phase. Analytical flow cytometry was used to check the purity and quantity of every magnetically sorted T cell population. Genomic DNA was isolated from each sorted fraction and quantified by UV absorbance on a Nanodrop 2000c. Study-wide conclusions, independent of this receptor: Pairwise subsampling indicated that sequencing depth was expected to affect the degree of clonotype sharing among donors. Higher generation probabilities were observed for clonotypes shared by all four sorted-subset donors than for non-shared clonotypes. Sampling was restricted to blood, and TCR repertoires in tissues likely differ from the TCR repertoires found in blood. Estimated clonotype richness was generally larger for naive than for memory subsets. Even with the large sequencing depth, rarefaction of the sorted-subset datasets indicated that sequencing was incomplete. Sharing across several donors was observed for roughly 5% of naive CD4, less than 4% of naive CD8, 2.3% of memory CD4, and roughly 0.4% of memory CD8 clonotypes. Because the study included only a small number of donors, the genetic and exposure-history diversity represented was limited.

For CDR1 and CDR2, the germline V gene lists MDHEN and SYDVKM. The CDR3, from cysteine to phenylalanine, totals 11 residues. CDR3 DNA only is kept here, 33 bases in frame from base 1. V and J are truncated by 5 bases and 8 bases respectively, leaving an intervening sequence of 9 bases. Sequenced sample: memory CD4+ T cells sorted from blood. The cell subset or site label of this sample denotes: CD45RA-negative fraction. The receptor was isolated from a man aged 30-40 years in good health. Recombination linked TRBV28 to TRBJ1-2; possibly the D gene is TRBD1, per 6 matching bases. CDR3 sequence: CASSQGRGYTF. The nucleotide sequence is TGTGCCAGCAGTCAGGGGCGAGGCTACACCTTC.